This T cell receptor beta chain comes out of a study of blood T cell repertoires in COVID-19. Background on the study: There were acute and convalescent COVID-19 samples, and they came from the United States, Italy and Spain. The cDNA or gDNA used as material had been derived from T cells, B-cell-depleted T cells, or PBMCs.

Methods used by the authors: Amplification of reference gene primers provided the estimated nucleated cell counts. The data were produced by immunoSEQ multiplex PCR, yet TCRdb's version contains in-frame clones alone and is incomplete. Clone size and the V and J calls come from that table; the DNA yielded D and trimming. This sample has 150,000 to 200,000 clones, with about nine tenths found just once. Germline lookup yields CDR1 DFQATT and CDR2 SNEGSKA (reference sequence). The CDR3 contains 14 residues. V shed 3 bases, J shed 3 bases, and the junction held 4 bases outside the gene matches. Sequenced material: peripheral blood. The TCR was taken from a man in his 70s with acute or convalescent COVID-19. V and J are TRBV20-1 and TRBJ2-1; 8 bases map to TRBD2. CDR3 in amino acids: CSASGSGVYNEQFF. The CDR3 DNA reads as TGCAGTGCTAGTGGTAGCGGGGTCTACAATGAGCAGTTCTTC.